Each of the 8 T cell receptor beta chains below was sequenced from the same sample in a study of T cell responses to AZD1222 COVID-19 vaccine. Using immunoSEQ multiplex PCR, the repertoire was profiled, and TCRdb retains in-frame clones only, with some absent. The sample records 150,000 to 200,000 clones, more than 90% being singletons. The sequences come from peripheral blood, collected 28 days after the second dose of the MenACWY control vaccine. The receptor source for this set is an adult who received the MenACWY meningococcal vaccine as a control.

This CDR3 reads CASSRQTNEKLFF. The CDR3 region has the DNA TGTGCCAGTTCCCGGCAGACTAATGAAAAACTGTTTTTT. V gene TRBV19 combines with J gene TRBJ1-4; D remains ambiguous. The germline V and J ends were trimmed by 8 bases and 2 bases, with 9 bases remaining between them. Germline CDR1 and CDR2: LNHDA and SQIVND (reference sequence). The CDR3 is 13 amino acids.

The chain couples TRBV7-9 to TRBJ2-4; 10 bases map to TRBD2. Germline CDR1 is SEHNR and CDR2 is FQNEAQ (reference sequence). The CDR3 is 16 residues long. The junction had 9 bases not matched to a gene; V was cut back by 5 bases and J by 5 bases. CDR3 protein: CASSPTTGLAENIQYF. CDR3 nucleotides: TGTGCCAGCAGCCCCACCACAGGACTAGCGGAAAACATTCAGTACTTC.

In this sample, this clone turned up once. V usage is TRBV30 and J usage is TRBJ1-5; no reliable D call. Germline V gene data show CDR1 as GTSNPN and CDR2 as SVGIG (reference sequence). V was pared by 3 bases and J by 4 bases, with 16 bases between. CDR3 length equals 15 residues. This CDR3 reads CAWSERTIGNQPQHF. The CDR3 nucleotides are TGTGCCTGGAGCGAACGGACGATCGGGAATCAGCCCCAGCATTTT.

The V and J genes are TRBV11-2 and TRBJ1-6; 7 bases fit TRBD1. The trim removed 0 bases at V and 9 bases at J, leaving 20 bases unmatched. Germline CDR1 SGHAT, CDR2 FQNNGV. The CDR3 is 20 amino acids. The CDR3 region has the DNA TGTGCCAGCAGCTTAGAGAAAGGTGTCGGACAGGTGGGCATAGGTTCACCCCTCCACTTT. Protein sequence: CASSLEKGVGQVGIGSPLHF.

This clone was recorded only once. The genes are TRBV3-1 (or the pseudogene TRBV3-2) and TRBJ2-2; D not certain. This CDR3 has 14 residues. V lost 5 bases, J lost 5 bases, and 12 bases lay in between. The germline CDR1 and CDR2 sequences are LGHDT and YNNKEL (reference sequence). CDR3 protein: CASSVQVPTGELFF. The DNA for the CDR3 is TGTGCCAGCAGCGTGCAGGTTCCGACCGGGGAGCTGTTTTTT.

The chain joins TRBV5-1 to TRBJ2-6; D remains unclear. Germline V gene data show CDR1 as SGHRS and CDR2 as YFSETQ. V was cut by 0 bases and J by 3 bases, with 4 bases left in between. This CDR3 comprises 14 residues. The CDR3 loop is CASSLAGGANVLTF. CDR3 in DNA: TGCGCCAGCAGCTTGGCGGGTGGGGCCAACGTCCTGACTTTC.

The DNA of the CDR3 is TGTGCCAGCAGATGGGGACAGGATGGCTACACCTTC. The encoded protein is CASRWGQDGYTF. The chain uses TRBV12-3 or TRBV12-4 and TRBJ1-2, with 8 bases identical to TRBD1. V dropped 6 bases and J dropped 6; count of bases not matched to a gene: 3. This CDR3 spans 12 amino acids.

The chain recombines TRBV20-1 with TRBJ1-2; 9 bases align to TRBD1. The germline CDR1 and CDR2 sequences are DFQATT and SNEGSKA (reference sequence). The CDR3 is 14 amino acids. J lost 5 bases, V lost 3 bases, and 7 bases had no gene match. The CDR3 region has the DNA TGCAGTGCTAGTGAATTCGGACAGGGGTATGGCTACACCTTC. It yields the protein CSASEFGQGYGYTF.